Following are 2 T cell receptor beta chains from one sample sequenced in a study of blood T cells in healthy people across ages. It was with a sample-barcoded 5' primer and a J-beta primer mix that a second PCR of roughly 7 to 12 cycles was run. TCRdb processed the 5' RACE reads anew with MiXCR; each CDR3 protein has one entry. This sample has about 700,000 distinct CDR3 sequences, with roughly 32% found just once. The sample consisted of blood. All receptors derive from a woman of 80 years or more in good health.

This clonotype showed up many times. This may arise from a read error, as a much more abundant clone is one base away. This chain uses TRBV5-1 with TRBJ2-6; TRBD1 matches 9 bases. The CDR3 is 15 amino acids. The germline V gene encodes CDR1 SGHRS and CDR2 YFSETQ. CDR3 nucleotide sequence: TGCGCCAGCAGCGGGACAGGGACTGGGGCCAACGTCCGGACTTTC. It encodes CASSGTGTGANVRTF.

Worth noting for this clonotype: Mismatch with germline at one junction end may stem from a read error. V is TRBV12-3 or TRBV12-4 and J is TRBJ2-3; 9 nucleotides line up with TRBD2. The CDR3 consists of 16 residues. CDR3 sequence (DNA): TGTGCCAACAGTCCTACCGGGACTAGCCTCACAGATACGCAGTATTTT. It is translated as CANSPTGTSLTDTQYF.